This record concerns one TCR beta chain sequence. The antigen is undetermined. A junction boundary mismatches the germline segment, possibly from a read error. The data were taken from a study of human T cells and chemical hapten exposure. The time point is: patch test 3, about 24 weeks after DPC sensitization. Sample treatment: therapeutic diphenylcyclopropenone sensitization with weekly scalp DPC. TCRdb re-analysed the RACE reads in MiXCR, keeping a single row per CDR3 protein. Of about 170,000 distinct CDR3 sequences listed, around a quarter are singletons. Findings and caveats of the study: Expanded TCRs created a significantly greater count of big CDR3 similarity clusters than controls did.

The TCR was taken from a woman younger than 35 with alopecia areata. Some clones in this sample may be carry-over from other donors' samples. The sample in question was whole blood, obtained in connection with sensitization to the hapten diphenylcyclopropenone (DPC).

This CDR3 reads CASSQMASNEKLFF. The CDR3 DNA is TGTGCCAGCAGCCAAATGGCAAGCAATGAAAAACTGTTTTTT. The chain links TRBV4-3 to TRBJ1-4; D remains ambiguous. CDR3 length: 14 residues. In germline, CDR1 is LGHNA, CDR2 YSLEER.